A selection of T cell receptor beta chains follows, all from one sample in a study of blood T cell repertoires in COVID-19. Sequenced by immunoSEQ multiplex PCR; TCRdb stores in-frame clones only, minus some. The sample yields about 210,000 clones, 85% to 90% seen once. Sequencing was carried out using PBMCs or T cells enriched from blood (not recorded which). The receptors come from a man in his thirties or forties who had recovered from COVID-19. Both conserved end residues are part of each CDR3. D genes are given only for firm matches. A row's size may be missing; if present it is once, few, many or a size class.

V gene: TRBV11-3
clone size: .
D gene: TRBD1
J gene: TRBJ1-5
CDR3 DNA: TGTGCCAGCAGCTTAGGTACAGGGGGCGTAGGCAATCAGCCCCAGCATTTT
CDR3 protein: CASSLGTGGVGNQPQHF

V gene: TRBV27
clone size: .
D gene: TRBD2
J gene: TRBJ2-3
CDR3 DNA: TGTGCCAGCAGTCCGAGGGGGGGGCGACTAGCGGGAAATAGCACAGATACGCAGTATTTT
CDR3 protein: CASSPRGGRLAGNSTDTQYF

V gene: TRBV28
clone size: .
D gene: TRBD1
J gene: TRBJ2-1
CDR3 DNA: TGTGCCAGCAGTCCCCCTCCGACAGGGGCCAAGCCTTACAATGAGCAGTTCTTC
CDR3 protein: CASSPPPTGAKPYNEQFF

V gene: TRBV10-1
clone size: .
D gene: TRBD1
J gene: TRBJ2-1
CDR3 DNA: TGCGCCAGCGGCGGGACAGGGTTTGAAGAGCAGTTCTTC
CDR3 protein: CASGGTGFEEQFF

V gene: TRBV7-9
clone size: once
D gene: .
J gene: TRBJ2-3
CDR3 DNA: TGTGCCAGCAGCTTAAGATCCTCTAAAGGGGATTTGGGCACAGATACGCAGTATTTT
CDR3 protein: CASSLRSSKGDLGTDTQYF

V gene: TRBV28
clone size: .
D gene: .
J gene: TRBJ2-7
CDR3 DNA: TGTGCCAGCAGGGAACGGGACTCCTACGAGCAGTACTTC
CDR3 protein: CASRERDSYEQYF

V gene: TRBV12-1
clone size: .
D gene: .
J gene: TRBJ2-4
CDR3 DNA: TGTGCCAGCAGCCTATTGACAGGGCTAGCCAAAAACATTCAGTACTTC
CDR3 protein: CASSLLTGLAKNIQYF

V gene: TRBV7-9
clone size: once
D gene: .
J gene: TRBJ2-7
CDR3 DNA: TGTGCCAGCAGCCCCCTAGGGGGTCCCTACGAGCAGTACTTC
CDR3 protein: CASSPLGGPYEQYF

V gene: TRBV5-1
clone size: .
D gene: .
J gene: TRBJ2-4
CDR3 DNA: TGCGCCAGCAGCCCCGGACAGACCCAGCCCAAAAACATTCAGTACTTC
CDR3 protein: CASSPGQTQPKNIQYF

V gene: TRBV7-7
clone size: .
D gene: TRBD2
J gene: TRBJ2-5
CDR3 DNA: TGTGCCAGCAGCTTAGGGGGGGGTTGGGGCCAAGAGACCCAGTACTTC
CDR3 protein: CASSLGGGWGQETQYF

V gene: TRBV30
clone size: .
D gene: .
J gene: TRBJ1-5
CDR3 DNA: TGTGCCTGGAGTAAGACAAATCAGCCCCAGCATTTT
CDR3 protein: CAWSKTNQPQHF

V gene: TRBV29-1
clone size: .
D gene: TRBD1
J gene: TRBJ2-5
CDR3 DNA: TGCAGCGTTGTTTTAGGGGGCACCCAAGAGACCCAGTACTTC
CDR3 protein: CSVVLGGTQETQYF

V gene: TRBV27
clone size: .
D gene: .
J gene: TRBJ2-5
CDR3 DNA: TGTGCCAGCAGTTTTTCAGGCATTCAAGAGACCCAGTACTTC
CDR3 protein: CASSFSGIQETQYF

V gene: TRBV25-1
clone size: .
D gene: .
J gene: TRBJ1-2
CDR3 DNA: TGTGCCAGCACCGAGGAGGGGCTACAGACCAACTATGGCTACACCTTC
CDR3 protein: CASTEEGLQTNYGYTF

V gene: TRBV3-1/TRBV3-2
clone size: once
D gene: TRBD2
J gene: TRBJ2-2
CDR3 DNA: TGTGCCAGCAGCCTACCGCTAGCGGGGGCCAACACCGGGGAGCTGTTTTTT
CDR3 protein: CASSLPLAGANTGELFF

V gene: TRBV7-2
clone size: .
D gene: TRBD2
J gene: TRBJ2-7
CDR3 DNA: TGTGCCAGCAGCGTCCCGACTAGCCCCACCTACGAGCAGTACTTC
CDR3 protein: CASSVPTSPTYEQYF

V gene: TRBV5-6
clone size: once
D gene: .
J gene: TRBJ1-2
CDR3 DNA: TGTGCCAGCAGCCCTTATTTTGACAGCTCCTATGGCTACACCTTC
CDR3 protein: CASSPYFDSSYGYTF

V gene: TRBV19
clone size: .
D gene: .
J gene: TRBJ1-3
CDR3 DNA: TGTGCCAGTAACCTACCGGGGGCTGGAAACACCATATATTTT
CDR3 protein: CASNLPGAGNTIYF

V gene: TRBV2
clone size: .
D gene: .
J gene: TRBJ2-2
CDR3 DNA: TGTGCCAGCAGTCCTACAGGGTGGGACACCGGGGAGCTGTTTTTT
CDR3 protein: CASSPTGWDTGELFF

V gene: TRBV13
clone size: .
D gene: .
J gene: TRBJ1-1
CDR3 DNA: TGTGCCAGCAGCTCCCGGGGGGTAGGGGTTGACACTGAAGCTTTCTTT
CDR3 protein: CASSSRGVGVDTEAFF

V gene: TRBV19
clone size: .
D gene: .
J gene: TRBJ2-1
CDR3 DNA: TGTGCCAGTAGTATGACCCCGGAGGCGAGTGAGCAGTTCTTC
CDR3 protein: CASSMTPEASEQFF

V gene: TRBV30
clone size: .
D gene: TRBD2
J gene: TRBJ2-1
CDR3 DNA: TGTGCCTGGAGTGCCTCTAGGACTAGCGGGGGGGCCAGTTCCCGGAATGAGCAGTTCTTC
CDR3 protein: CAWSASRTSGGASSRNEQFF

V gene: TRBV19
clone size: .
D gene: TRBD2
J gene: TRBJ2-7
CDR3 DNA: TGTGCCAGTAGTACCCAGCGGGAGCGTACCTACGAGCAGTACTTC
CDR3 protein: CASSTQRERTYEQYF

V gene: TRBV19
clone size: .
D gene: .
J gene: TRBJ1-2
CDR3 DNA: TGTGCCAGTACCAAAGACACGAAAGTCTATGGCTACACCTTC
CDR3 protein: CASTKDTKVYGYTF

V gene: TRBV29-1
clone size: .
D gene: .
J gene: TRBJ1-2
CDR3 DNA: TGCAGCGTTGCCTCCCCGTCCAGCTATGGCTACACCTTC
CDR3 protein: CSVASPSSYGYTF

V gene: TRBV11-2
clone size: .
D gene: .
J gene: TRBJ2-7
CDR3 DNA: TGTGCCAGCAGCTTACGTGTCGCGGACTCCTACGAGCAGTACTTC
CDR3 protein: CASSLRVADSYEQYF

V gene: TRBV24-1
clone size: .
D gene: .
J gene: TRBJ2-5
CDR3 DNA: TGTGCCACCAGTGATTGGGGGGATGCGACCCAGTACTTC
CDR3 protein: CATSDWGDATQYF

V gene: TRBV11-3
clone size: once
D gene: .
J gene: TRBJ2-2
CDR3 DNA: TGTGCCAGCAGCCCAGACAGATCGAACACCGGGGAGCTGTTTTTT
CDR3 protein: CASSPDRSNTGELFF

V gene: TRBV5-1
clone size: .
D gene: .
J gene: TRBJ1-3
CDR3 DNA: TGCGCCAGCAGCCTTGGTGGCAGCTCTGGAAACACCATATATTTT
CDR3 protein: CASSLGGSSGNTIYF

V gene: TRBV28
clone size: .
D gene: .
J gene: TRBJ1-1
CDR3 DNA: TGTGCCAGCAGTTTAGGGGGCCCGAACACTGAAGCTTTCTTT
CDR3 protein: CASSLGGPNTEAFF

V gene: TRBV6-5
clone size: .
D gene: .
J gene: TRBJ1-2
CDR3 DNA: TGTGCCAGCAGGGTTACAGGGATCGATGGCTACACCTTC
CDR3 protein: CASRVTGIDGYTF

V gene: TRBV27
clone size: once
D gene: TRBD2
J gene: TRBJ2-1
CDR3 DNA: TGTGCCAGCAGGCGAGGAAGCGGGGGACGTTACAATGAGCAGTTCTTC
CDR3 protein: CASRRGSGGRYNEQFF

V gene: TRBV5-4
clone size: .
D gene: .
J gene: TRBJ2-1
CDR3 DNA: TGTGCCAGCAGCTTGGTCGGTACGAGCTCCTACAATGAGCAGTTCTTC
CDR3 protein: CASSLVGTSSYNEQFF

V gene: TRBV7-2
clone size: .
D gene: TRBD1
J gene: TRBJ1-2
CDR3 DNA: TGTGCCAGCAGCTCGGGACAGGGGGCGAGGGGCTACACCTTC
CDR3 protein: CASSSGQGARGYTF

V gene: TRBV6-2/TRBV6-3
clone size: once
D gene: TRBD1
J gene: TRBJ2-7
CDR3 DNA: TGTGCCAGCAGTCCACAGGGGACCTACGAGCAGTACTTC
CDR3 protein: CASSPQGTYEQYF

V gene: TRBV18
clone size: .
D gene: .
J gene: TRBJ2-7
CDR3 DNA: TGTGCCAGCTCACCATGGGGTGGAGGGGCCTACGAGCAGTACTTC
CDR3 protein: CASSPWGGGAYEQYF

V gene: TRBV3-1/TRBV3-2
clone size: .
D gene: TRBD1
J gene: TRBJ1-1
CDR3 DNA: TGTGCCAGCAGCCATTCTCCGGGACAGCGGAACACTGAAGCTTTCTTT
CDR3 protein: CASSHSPGQRNTEAFF